These T cell receptor beta chains were read from a single sample in a study of shared clonotypes between healthy human individuals. Sequencing used immunoSEQ multiplex PCR; TCRdb keeps in-frame clones, though not all of them. The sample yields about 1.9 million clones, roughly 93% seen once. Material: naive CD8+ T cells from PBMCs. Receptors were obtained from a man aged 18-30 years in good health. Some clones in this sample may be carry-over from other donors' samples. The CDR3 runs from the conserved cysteine through the conserved F or W. The order of the fields is clone size, J gene, V gene, D gene, CDR3 protein, CDR3 DNA. D genes are given only for firm matches. Clone sizes are given selectively: once, few, many, or a class where the clone is expanded.

.,TRBJ2-7,TRBV7-2,.,CASSAPGQGPYEQYF,TGTGCCAGCAGCGCCCCGGGACAAGGACCTTACGAGCAGTACTTC
.,TRBJ2-7,TRBV28,.,CASSFAAQTASSYEQYF,TGTGCCAGCAGTTTCGCCGCACAGACAGCTTCCTCCTACGAGCAGTACTTC
.,TRBJ1-2,TRBV5-6,TRBD1,CASSQQDRIKHGYTF,TGTGCCAGCAGCCAACAGGACAGGATCAAGCATGGCTACACCTTC
.,TRBJ2-2,TRBV18,TRBD2,CASSPPGLSHTGELFF,TGTGCCAGCTCACCTCCGGGACTATCGCACACCGGGGAGCTGTTTTTT
.,TRBJ1-1,TRBV7-9,.,CASRGWDTEAFF,TGTGCCAGCCGGGGGTGGGACACTGAAGCTTTCTTT
.,TRBJ2-2,TRBV6-4,.,CASSDTLDGELFF,TGTGCCAGCAGTGACACCTTAGACGGGGAGCTGTTTTTT
.,TRBJ2-7,TRBV9,.,CASSGPGYEQYF,TGTGCCAGCAGCGGGCCCGGGTACGAGCAGTACTTC
.,TRBJ2-1,TRBV4-2,.,CASSLRDEQFF,TGTGCCAGCAGCCTACGGGATGAGCAGTTCTTC
.,TRBJ2-7,TRBV27,TRBD1,CATRDRSYEQYF,TGTGCCACCCGGGACAGGTCCTACGAGCAGTACTTC
.,TRBJ2-3,TRBV10-1,.,CASSNSATSEGRDTQYF,TGCGCCAGCAGTAACTCCGCTACATCGGAGGGTAGGGATACGCAGTATTTT
.,TRBJ2-7,TRBV19,TRBD2,CASSTGTSGSSEQYF,TGTGCCAGTAGTACAGGGACTAGCGGGAGTAGCGAGCAGTACTTC
.,TRBJ2-2,TRBV5-1,.,CASSKQGGGELFF,TGCGCCAGCAGCAAACAGGGCGGCGGGGAGCTGTTTTTT
.,TRBJ2-3,TRBV7-3,TRBD2,CASSLTGLAGVDTQYF,TGTGCCAGCAGCTTAACGGGTCTAGCGGGAGTAGATACGCAGTATTTT
.,TRBJ2-7,TRBV28,.,CASSLEGGTYEQYF,TGTGCCAGCAGTTTGGAGGGCGGGACCTACGAGCAGTACTTC
.,TRBJ2-7,TRBV5-6,.,CASSLPRSSYEQYF,TGTGCCAGCAGCTTGCCGAGAAGCTCCTACGAGCAGTACTTC
.,TRBJ1-5,TRBV15,.,CATSRDRAGNQPQHF,TGTGCCACCAGCAGAGACAGGGCTGGCAATCAGCCCCAGCATTTT
.,TRBJ1-4,TRBV28,.,CASSFRGEDEKLFF,TGTGCCAGCAGTTTTAGGGGGGAAGATGAAAAACTGTTTTTT
.,TRBJ2-2,TRBV9,.,CASSVGGGTGELFF,TGTGCCAGCAGCGTAGGTGGAGGGACCGGGGAGCTGTTTTTT
.,TRBJ2-2,TRBV7-9,.,CASSPVSASPAGELFF,TGTGCCAGCAGCCCCGTCTCGGCTAGCCCCGCCGGGGAGCTGTTTTTT
.,TRBJ2-1,TRBV4-2,TRBD2,CASSQEWTSLFDEQFF,TGTGCCAGCAGCCAAGAATGGACTAGTCTTTTCGATGAGCAGTTCTTC
.,TRBJ1-2,TRBV21-1,.,CASSKGGQGAGYTF,TGTGCCAGCAGCAAAGGAGGTCAGGGGGCTGGCTACACCTTC
once,TRBJ1-2,TRBV30,.,CASPTDGENYGYTF,TGTGCCTCACCCACGGACGGAGAGAACTATGGCTACACCTTC
.,TRBJ1-5,TRBV4-1,.,CASSPQGNSNQPQHF,TGCGCCAGCAGCCCCCAGGGCAATAGCAATCAGCCCCAGCATTTT
.,TRBJ1-1,TRBV28,TRBD1,CASSADREDEAFF,TGTGCCAGCAGTGCTGACAGGGAGGATGAAGCTTTCTTT
.,TRBJ2-1,TRBV11-1,TRBD2,CASSPLAGSYNEQFF,TGTGCCAGCAGCCCCCTAGCGGGTTCCTACAATGAGCAGTTCTTC
.,TRBJ2-7,TRBV30,.,CAWRGGYEQYF,TGTGCCTGGAGAGGGGGGTACGAGCAGTACTTC
once,TRBJ2-1,TRBV5-1,.,CASRSSSYNEQFF,TGCGCCAGCAGGTCTAGCTCCTACAATGAGCAGTTCTTC
.,TRBJ2-3,TRBV4-1,.,CASSQDQGFFVIDTQYF,TGCGCCAGCAGCCAGGACCAGGGGTTTTTCGTGATAGATACGCAGTATTTT
.,TRBJ2-3,TRBV4-2,.,CASSQIGGTDTQYF,TGTGCCAGCAGCCAGATAGGGGGGACAGATACGCAGTATTTT
.,TRBJ2-1,TRBV13,TRBD2,CASSPGTSGSKGSYNEQFF,TGTGCCAGCAGCCCGGGGACTAGCGGGAGCAAGGGGTCCTACAATGAGCAGTTCTTC
.,TRBJ2-5,TRBV28,TRBD2,CATKLAGEQETQYF,TGTGCCACGAAACTAGCGGGAGAACAAGAGACCCAGTACTTC
.,TRBJ2-2,TRBV27,.,CASSHPGGSLTGELFF,TGTGCCAGCAGCCATCCGGGGGGCTCCCTCACCGGGGAGCTGTTTTTT
.,TRBJ2-1,TRBV27,TRBD2,CASSQRLAGHEQFF,TGTGCCAGCAGTCAGAGACTAGCGGGGCATGAGCAGTTCTTC
few,TRBJ1-5,TRBV27,.,CASSPAQGNQPQHF,TGTGCCAGCAGTCCGGCTCAGGGCAATCAGCCCCAGCATTTT
.,TRBJ2-1,TRBV6-1,TRBD1,CATRDSSYNEQFF,TGTGCCACCCGGGACAGTTCTTACAATGAGCAGTTCTTC
.,TRBJ2-3,TRBV10-3,.,CAISEGHGADTQYF,TGTGCCATCAGTGAGGGACACGGCGCAGATACGCAGTATTTT
.,TRBJ1-2,TRBV7-2,.,CASSLGGADGYTF,TGTGCCAGCAGCTTAGGGGGGGCTGATGGCTACACCTTC
.,TRBJ1-1,TRBV4-3,.,CASSQGRGETEAFF,TGCGCCAGCAGCCAAGGCAGGGGAGAGACTGAAGCTTTCTTT
.,TRBJ1-5,TRBV4-2,.,CASSQRDTSEQPQHF,TGTGCCAGCAGCCAGCGTGACACTTCGGAGCAGCCCCAGCATTTT
.,TRBJ2-7,TRBV7-8,.,CASSRGVGQSYYEQYF,TGTGCCAGCAGCCGGGGAGTTGGACAGAGTTACTACGAGCAGTACTTC
.,TRBJ2-1,TRBV9,.,CASSVEGDNEQFF,TGTGCCAGCAGCGTAGAAGGTGACAATGAGCAGTTCTTC
.,TRBJ2-7,TRBV9,.,CASSDNSGEQYF,TGTGCCAGCAGCGACAACTCAGGAGAGCAGTACTTC
.,TRBJ1-1,TRBV28,TRBD1,CASSVGSWTGGSEAFF,TGTGCCAGCAGCGTGGGCTCCTGGACAGGGGGCTCTGAAGCTTTCTTT
.,TRBJ2-2,TRBV7-8,TRBD1,CASRDGTGLNTGELFF,TGTGCCAGCAGAGACGGGACAGGACTTAACACCGGGGAGCTGTTTTTT
.,TRBJ2-7,TRBV6-5,.,CASRFRDTPYEQYF,TGTGCCAGCAGATTCCGGGACACCCCCTACGAGCAGTACTTC
.,TRBJ2-7,TRBV6-5,TRBD1,CASSSTGGWDEQYF,TGTGCCAGCAGCAGCACAGGGGGATGGGACGAGCAGTACTTC
.,TRBJ2-7,TRBV7-9,.,CASSRDGSYEQYF,TGTGCCAGCAGCCGGGACGGTTCCTACGAGCAGTACTTC
.,TRBJ2-1,TRBV28,TRBD2,CASSLMAGGYNEQFF,TGTGCCAGCAGTTTAATGGCGGGAGGGTACAATGAGCAGTTCTTC
.,TRBJ2-7,TRBV11-2,.,CASSSERFGEQYF,TGTGCCAGCAGCTCCGAAAGGTTCGGCGAGCAGTACTTC
.,TRBJ1-5,TRBV28,.,CASSTGPQHF,TGTGCCAGCAGCACCGGCCCCCAGCATTTT
.,TRBJ1-2,TRBV27,TRBD1,CASMGTGGKNGYTF,TGTGCCAGCATGGGGACAGGGGGCAAGAATGGCTACACCTTC
.,TRBJ2-2,TRBV19,.,CASREIGELFF,TGTGCCAGTAGGGAAATCGGGGAGCTGTTTTTT
.,TRBJ2-6,TRBV11-2,TRBD1,CASPGTGESGANVLTF,TGTGCCAGCCCCGGGACAGGGGAGTCTGGGGCCAACGTCCTGACTTTC